These T cell receptor beta chains were read from a single sample in a study of cytomegalovirus exposure and HLA in healthy donors. The table came from immunoSEQ multiplex PCR; TCRdb's copy has only in-frame clones and leaves some out. The sample holds around 200,000 clones, about four fifths seen once. The sequencing sample was made of PBMCs. The receptors come from a woman between 45 and 65 years old in good health and CMV-seropositive. Each CDR3 is given with its conserved first and last residue. A D gene is named only where the DNA matches it firmly. Clone sizes are given selectively: once, few, many, or a class where the clone is expanded.

abundance: NA
v_gene: TRBV9
d_gene: TRBD1
j_gene: TRBJ1-2
CDR3nt: TGTGCCAGCAGCCCAAGACGTGAGGACAGGGGACCTCGTCGCTTC
CDR3aa: CASSPRREDRGPRRF

abundance: NA
v_gene: TRBV6-1
d_gene: TRBD1
j_gene: TRBJ2-5
CDR3nt: TGTGCCAGCAGTGAAATGACAGGGGGTCAAGAGACCCAGTACTTC
CDR3aa: CASSEMTGGQETQYF

abundance: few
v_gene: TRBV5-1
d_gene: TRBD1
j_gene: TRBJ2-7
CDR3nt: TGCGCCAGCAGCAACCGGGACAGTGGACCCGAGCAGTACTTC
CDR3aa: CASSNRDSGPEQYF

abundance: NA
v_gene: TRBV7-2
d_gene: NA
j_gene: TRBJ1-5
CDR3nt: TGTGCCAGCAGCTTAAGGGGGAATGGGCCCCAGCATTTT
CDR3aa: CASSLRGNGPQHF

abundance: NA
v_gene: TRBV5-6
d_gene: NA
j_gene: TRBJ1-2
CDR3nt: TGTGCCAGCAGCTCTCAACAGAGTTCTTATGGCTACACCTTC
CDR3aa: CASSSQQSSYGYTF

abundance: NA
v_gene: TRBV7-9
d_gene: NA
j_gene: TRBJ2-2
CDR3nt: TGTGCCAGCAGCTTAGATCTCACCGGGGAGCTGTTTTTT
CDR3aa: CASSLDLTGELFF

abundance: NA
v_gene: TRBV6-1
d_gene: NA
j_gene: TRBJ1-4
CDR3nt: TGTGCCAGCAGTGTTCGGACAACCCCCGGGCTTAATGAAAAACTGTTTTTT
CDR3aa: CASSVRTTPGLNEKLFF

abundance: NA
v_gene: TRBV5-6
d_gene: NA
j_gene: TRBJ1-3
CDR3nt: TGTGCCAGCAGCAAGACAGACTCTGGAAACACCATATATTTT
CDR3aa: CASSKTDSGNTIYF

abundance: NA
v_gene: TRBV7-2
d_gene: NA
j_gene: TRBJ1-3
CDR3nt: TGTGCCAGCAGACGGACATCGAGCTCTGGAAACACCATATATTTT
CDR3aa: CASRRTSSSGNTIYF

abundance: NA
v_gene: TRBV4-3
d_gene: TRBD1
j_gene: TRBJ1-4
CDR3nt: TGCGCCAGCAGCCAAGATCTCTACAGGGGGAATGAAAAACTGTTTTTT
CDR3aa: CASSQDLYRGNEKLFF

abundance: NA
v_gene: TRBV7-2
d_gene: NA
j_gene: TRBJ2-3
CDR3nt: TGTGCCAGCAGAGGGGAACGGGCAGATACGCAGTATTTT
CDR3aa: CASRGERADTQYF

abundance: NA
v_gene: TRBV9
d_gene: TRBD2
j_gene: TRBJ2-1
CDR3nt: TGTGCCAGCAGCCCCAGCGGGACTGATTACAATGAGCAGTTCTTC
CDR3aa: CASSPSGTDYNEQFF

abundance: NA
v_gene: TRBV6-5
d_gene: NA
j_gene: TRBJ2-2
CDR3nt: TGTGCCAGCAAGGACAGCCGAACGAACACCGGGGAGCTGTTTTTT
CDR3aa: CASKDSRTNTGELFF

abundance: NA
v_gene: TRBV9
d_gene: NA
j_gene: TRBJ2-2
CDR3nt: TGTGCCAGCAGCGTAGATCATAACACCGGGGAGCTGTTTTTT
CDR3aa: CASSVDHNTGELFF

abundance: NA
v_gene: TRBV11-2
d_gene: NA
j_gene: TRBJ1-2
CDR3nt: TGTGCCAGCAGCTCCAGGGGTGGCTACACCTTC
CDR3aa: CASSSRGGYTF

abundance: NA
v_gene: TRBV6-4
d_gene: NA
j_gene: TRBJ1-6
CDR3nt: TGTGCCAGCAGTCGTGGGCAGAATTCACCCCTCCACTTT
CDR3aa: CASSRGQNSPLHF

abundance: NA
v_gene: TRBV7-3
d_gene: NA
j_gene: TRBJ2-2
CDR3nt: TGTGCCAGCAGCTACGGGGGTGCCGGGGAGCTGTTTTTT
CDR3aa: CASSYGGAGELFF

abundance: NA
v_gene: TRBV15
d_gene: TRBD2
j_gene: TRBJ2-7
CDR3nt: TGTGCCACCAGCGGCGGGGACTACAGCTCCTACGAGCAGTACTTC
CDR3aa: CATSGGDYSSYEQYF

abundance: NA
v_gene: TRBV29-1
d_gene: NA
j_gene: TRBJ2-7
CDR3nt: TGCAGCGTTGTGACAGGCCCTGGGGACTACGAGCAGTACTTC
CDR3aa: CSVVTGPGDYEQYF

abundance: NA
v_gene: TRBV7-8
d_gene: NA
j_gene: TRBJ1-1
CDR3nt: TGTGCCAGCAGCCCAGGGCTGAAAAACACTGAAGCTTTCTTT
CDR3aa: CASSPGLKNTEAFF

abundance: NA
v_gene: TRBV6-1
d_gene: TRBD2
j_gene: TRBJ2-3
CDR3nt: TGTGCCAGCAGTTTAGCGGGGGGGCCAGATACGCAGTATTTT
CDR3aa: CASSLAGGPDTQYF

abundance: once
v_gene: TRBV7-2
d_gene: NA
j_gene: TRBJ2-7
CDR3nt: TGTGCCAGCAGCTTAGGGACGGGGACTTACGAGCAGTACTTC
CDR3aa: CASSLGTGTYEQYF

abundance: NA
v_gene: TRBV5-1
d_gene: TRBD1
j_gene: TRBJ1-2
CDR3nt: TGCGCCAGCAGCTCTTCTCTCCGATTACGACAGGGCGCGTATGGCTACACCTTC
CDR3aa: CASSSSLRLRQGAYGYTF

abundance: NA
v_gene: TRBV6-1
d_gene: NA
j_gene: TRBJ2-6
CDR3nt: TGTGCCAGCAGTGTTTACCCCAACTTCCAATCTGGGGCCAACGTCCTGACTTTC
CDR3aa: CASSVYPNFQSGANVLTF

abundance: few
v_gene: TRBV5-6
d_gene: TRBD1
j_gene: TRBJ1-1
CDR3nt: TGTGCCACCCGAGACAGGGGGAACATGAACACTGAAGCTTTCTTT
CDR3aa: CATRDRGNMNTEAFF

abundance: NA
v_gene: TRBV7-2
d_gene: NA
j_gene: TRBJ2-5
CDR3nt: TGTGCCAGCAGCTTAGACGGGGGACCGTACCAAGAGACCCAGTACTTC
CDR3aa: CASSLDGGPYQETQYF

abundance: NA
v_gene: TRBV10-3
d_gene: NA
j_gene: TRBJ1-2
CDR3nt: TGTGCCATCAGTCACCAGGCATTACGTGGCTACACCTTC
CDR3aa: CAISHQALRGYTF

abundance: once
v_gene: TRBV7-9
d_gene: NA
j_gene: TRBJ2-6
CDR3nt: TGTGCCAGCAGCTCTGCTCGCACTAGCTCTGGGGCCAACGTCCTGACTTTC
CDR3aa: CASSSARTSSGANVLTF

abundance: NA
v_gene: TRBV4-3
d_gene: TRBD2
j_gene: TRBJ2-3
CDR3nt: TGCGCCAGCGGTTTAGCGGGGGGATACACAGATACGCAGTATTTT
CDR3aa: CASGLAGGYTDTQYF

abundance: few
v_gene: TRBV19
d_gene: NA
j_gene: TRBJ1-1
CDR3nt: TGTGCCAGTAGTAAAACAGGGAACACTGAAGCTTTCTTT
CDR3aa: CASSKTGNTEAFF

abundance: once
v_gene: TRBV19
d_gene: TRBD2
j_gene: TRBJ2-7
CDR3nt: TGTGCCAGTAGGGAAGAAGCAATCGGCGGGGGTGAATACGAGCAGTACTTC
CDR3aa: CASREEAIGGGEYEQYF

abundance: NA
v_gene: TRBV6-1
d_gene: TRBD1
j_gene: TRBJ2-3
CDR3nt: TGTGCCAGCATTCCCAGGGACAGGGCCGCAGATACGCAGTATTTT
CDR3aa: CASIPRDRAADTQYF